This is a list of T cell receptor beta chains from one sample in a study of cytomegalovirus exposure and HLA in healthy donors. Clones were sequenced by immunoSEQ multiplex PCR, and TCRdb holds only the in-frame ones, with some missing. Its table records about 72,000 clones. The specimen sequenced was PBMCs. The source is a man aged 50-59 years in good health and CMV-seropositive. The CDR3 runs from the conserved cysteine through the conserved F or W.

V gene,CDR3 protein
TRBV19,CASSIQSGTGRYGYTF
TRBV7-9,CASSGPGGNYGYTF
TRBV4-2,CASSQAPLGAGPDTDTQYF
TRBV5-1,CASSLGRGGYTF
TRBV27,CATSRGAEGKLFF
TRBV9,CASSARDRLDRGYTF
TRBV7-2,CASSATGTFNSPLHF
TRBV7-2,CASSSPWLEETQYF
TRBV7-9,CASSWSGQGTAGELFF
TRBV5-1,CASSSGTGPNTEAFF
TRBV25-1,CASSVPWGQGTGELFF
TRBV19,CASSTVRGNTIYF
TRBV5-4,CASSSAGGSRHYGYTF
TRBV2,CASSGTGVANTGELFF
TRBV7-8,CASSLDRVVSNQPQHF
TRBV7-2,CASSSGQGASVTQYF
TRBV9,CASSVGGSTDTQYF
TRBV7-6,CASSSLFNEQFF
TRBV5-4,CASSVSSGIRNEQFF
TRBV18,CASSPPTGGDEKLFF
TRBV5-6,CASSLLEGTQYF
TRBV5-1,CASSLVSVRENEQFF
TRBV29-1,CSVLRGGRSGAEAFF
TRBV5-6,CASSTSLDRGEDTQYF
TRBV5-1,CASSLAGGSAYEQYF
TRBV7-3,CASSRVTGANTGELFF
TRBV11-2,CASSLWVTQGESIRAFF
TRBV19,CASSTDGLAVNIQYF
TRBV6-6,CASTLRLVLNTEAFF
TRBV11-2,CASSPSPQSPLHF
TRBV5-1,CASSWDSDSNQPQHF
TRBV13,CASSPDRGSEAFF
TRBV9,CASSVDRGANEKLFF
TRBV18,CASSLGQSPEQYF
TRBV28,CASSSPGVGTAFYYTF
TRBV29-1,CSATGGRGYGYTF
TRBV5-1,CASREAGASYEQYF
TRBV15,CATNSEGQPYEKLFF
TRBV7-9,CASSLTQGVRETQYF
TRBV27,CASSSPGRHSSF
TRBV18,CASSQTFASTDTQYF
TRBV19,CAISKLEGLAVSTDTQYF
TRBV11-2,CASSLEGTGGVKQFF
TRBV6-5,CAVATNTEAFF
TRBV5-5,CASSVGEGYGQPQHF
TRBV6-5,CASRDRGEETQYF
TRBV4-1,CASSQVGGAAGELFF
TRBV30,CAWLQGYYGYTF
TRBV6-1,CASTASGIRYEQYF
TRBV15,CATSQLAGADEQFF
TRBV7-8,CASSFRTGDYGYTF
TRBV10-3,CAISADSQETQYF
TRBV18,CASSRASGANEQFF
TRBV30,CAWRPHRDYGYTF
TRBV28,CASLAGDYNEQFF
TRBV15,CATSREGGKGYTF
TRBV30,CAWSLLFGQGDGYTF
TRBV28,CASSLGREETQYF
TRBV6-5,CASSYSGFTYEQYF
TRBV7-9,CASSPRGTLSTDTQYF